The rows below give T cell receptor beta chains drawn from one sample of a study of OX40 agonist ivuxolimab in advanced cancers. Method: immunoSEQ multiplex PCR; TCRdb's copy keeps in-frame clones and lacks some. This repertoire shows tens of thousands of clones, about 85% found once; its top ten account for less than 3.5%. The sample consisted of CD4+ or CD8+ T cells sorted from blood, taken in a trial of the OX40 agonist ivuxolimab. The receptors shown here come from an adult with an advanced solid tumor such as melanoma, head and neck, liver or kidney cancer. The CDR3 runs from the conserved cysteine through the conserved F or W. The order of the fields is D gene, V gene, J gene, clone size, CDR3 protein, CDR3 DNA. A D gene is named only where the DNA matches it firmly. Clone size is stated in some rows and not others, as once, few, many or a class when expanded.

-	TRBV30	TRBJ1-2	-	CAWSISQGFPAGYTF	TGTGCCTGGAGTATTAGTCAGGGATTCCCGGCTGGCTACACCTTC
TRBD1	TRBV5-8	TRBJ1-6	-	CASHFGGTGGLPPLHF	TGTGCCAGCCATTTCGGGGGAACAGGGGGCCTGCCACCCCTCCACTTT
-	TRBV5-1	TRBJ2-3	few	CASTRDGSLASTDTQYF	TGCGCCAGCACCAGGGACGGGTCCTTGGCTAGCACAGATACGCAGTATTTT
-	TRBV5-5	TRBJ2-7	-	CASSLVSAAYEQYF	TGTGCCAGCAGCTTGGTGTCAGCAGCCTACGAGCAGTACTTC
TRBD2	TRBV5-1	TRBJ2-1	-	CASSVAGEAYNEQFF	TGCGCCAGCTCGGTAGCGGGAGAGGCCTACAATGAGCAGTTCTTC
-	TRBV6-1	TRBJ2-1	-	CASSRYNEQFF	TGTGCCAGCAGCCGGTACAATGAGCAGTTCTTC
-	TRBV4-3	TRBJ1-6	-	CASSQDPQSNSPLHF	TGCGCCAGCAGCCAAGACCCGCAGTCCAATTCACCCCTCCACTTT
-	TRBV28	TRBJ1-5	few	CASSSQPQHF	TGTGCCAGCAGTTCACAGCCCCAGCATTTT
-	TRBV7-9	TRBJ2-1	-	CASSLGENEQFF	TGTGCCAGCAGCTTAGGGGAGAATGAGCAGTTCTTC
TRBD2	TRBV2	TRBJ2-1	-	CAITSGSTGYNEQFF	TGTGCCATAACTAGCGGGAGTACTGGCTACAATGAGCAGTTCTTC
TRBD1	TRBV6-5	TRBJ1-1	-	CASSYRTGGMSEAFF	TGTGCCAGCAGTTATAGGACAGGGGGCATGTCTGAAGCTTTCTTT
-	TRBV7-8	TRBJ2-3	-	CASSVWHYTDTQYF	TGTGCCAGCAGCGTCTGGCATTACACAGATACGCAGTATTTT
-	TRBV6-1	TRBJ2-7	-	CASSLGQTYEQYF	TGTGCCAGCAGCCTCGGACAGACCTACGAGCAGTACTTC
TRBD2	TRBV2	TRBJ2-5	-	CASVGGLAVQETQYF	TGTGCCAGCGTGGGGGGACTAGCGGTCCAAGAGACCCAGTACTTC
TRBD2	TRBV7-6	TRBJ2-7	-	CASSLVQRGATGLEQYF	TGTGCCAGCAGCTTAGTCCAGCGGGGGGCCACGGGCCTCGAGCAGTACTTC
-	TRBV9	TRBJ2-2	-	CASSVNQEWGTGELFF	TGTGCCAGCAGCGTCAACCAGGAGTGGGGGACCGGGGAGCTGTTTTTT
-	TRBV9	TRBJ2-7	-	CASSVGQDFYEQYF	TGTGCCAGCAGCGTAGGGCAGGACTTCTACGAGCAGTACTTC
-	TRBV30	TRBJ2-4	-	CASSIGSDIRYF	TGTGCCTCGAGCATAGGGTCCGACATTCGGTACTTC
-	TRBV18	TRBJ1-4	-	CASSRGSNEKLFF	TGTGCCAGCTCACGGGGATCTAATGAAAAACTGTTTTTT
-	TRBV10-3	TRBJ2-7	-	CAISEGVSNAEQYF	TGTGCCATCAGTGAGGGGGTTTCTAATGCCGAGCAGTACTTC
-	TRBV6-5	TRBJ2-7	-	CASSYSSIYEQYF	TGTGCCAGCAGTTACTCGTCCATCTACGAGCAGTACTTC
-	TRBV28	TRBJ1-5	-	CASSLKGGGNQPQHF	TGTGCCAGCAGTTTAAAGGGCGGGGGCAATCAGCCCCAGCATTTT
-	TRBV11-2	TRBJ2-1	-	CASSLGRWTQSQFF	TGTGCCAGCAGCTTGGGGCGTTGGACACAGTCCCAGTTCTTC
-	TRBV30	TRBJ2-5	-	CAWSGTGWETQYF	TGTGCCTGGAGTGGGACGGGGTGGGAGACCCAGTACTTC
-	TRBV16	TRBJ1-6	-	CASRRDATLNSPLHF	TGTGCCAGCAGGCGGGATGCGACTTTAAATTCACCCCTCCACTTT
TRBD2	TRBV19	TRBJ2-1	-	CASSTQGLAGGRSNEQFF	TGTGCCAGTAGTACCCAGGGACTAGCGGGGGGGCGTAGCAATGAGCAGTTCTTC
-	TRBV5-6	TRBJ2-1	few	CASSLSLGSYNEQFF	TGTGCCAGCAGCTTGAGTCTGGGCTCCTACAATGAGCAGTTCTTC
-	TRBV6-5	TRBJ2-5	-	CASAGTAQETQYF	TGTGCCAGCGCCGGGACGGCCCAAGAGACCCAGTACTTC
TRBD1	TRBV7-9	TRBJ1-1	-	CASSWDRNTEAFF	TGTGCCAGCAGCTGGGACAGGAACACTGAAGCTTTCTTT
-	TRBV19	TRBJ2-7	-	CASSAGPRVTYEQYF	TGTGCCAGTAGTGCGGGACCCCGGGTGACCTACGAGCAGTACTTC
TRBD1	TRBV11-1	TRBJ1-2	-	CASSRTGEGYTF	TGTGCCAGCAGCAGGACAGGGGAAGGCTACACCTTC
-	TRBV9	TRBJ2-1	once	CASSVGSFSYNEQFF	TGTGCCAGCAGCGTAGGGAGTTTTTCTTACAATGAGCAGTTCTTC
TRBD1	TRBV6-6	TRBJ1-3	-	CASRTQGAGNTIYF	TGTGCCAGCAGAACCCAGGGGGCTGGAAACACCATATATTTT
-	TRBV25-1	TRBJ1-2	-	CASSSGLGNYGYTF	TGTGCCAGCAGTTCCGGCCTGGGGAACTATGGCTACACCTTC
-	TRBV9	TRBJ2-1	few	CASSNDSPRGNEQFF	TGTGCCAGCAGTAACGACAGTCCTCGAGGCAATGAGCAGTTCTTC
TRBD1	TRBV9	TRBJ1-5	-	CASSPGQGGSNQPQHF	TGTGCCAGCAGTCCGGGACAGGGGGGGAGCAATCAGCCCCAGCATTTT
-	TRBV7-6	TRBJ2-7	-	CASSTTVPYEQYF	TGTGCCAGCAGCACGACAGTGCCCTACGAGCAGTACTTC
TRBD2	TRBV28	TRBJ2-1	-	CASRDPGLAGAFNEQFF	TGTGCCAGCAGGGATCCGGGACTAGCGGGAGCTTTTAATGAGCAGTTCTTC
-	TRBV30	TRBJ2-4	-	CAWSVSKNIQYF	TGTGCCTGGAGTGTGTCGAAAAACATTCAGTACTTC
-	TRBV28	TRBJ2-7	-	CASSLADASSYEQYF	TGTGCCAGCAGTTTGGCAGACGCCTCCTCCTACGAGCAGTACTTC
TRBD1	TRBV6-5	TRBJ1-4	-	CASGTGPEKLFF	TGTGCCAGCGGGACAGGGCCCGAAAAACTGTTTTTT
TRBD2	TRBV5-1	TRBJ2-7	-	CASSSGLAGHSYSYEQYF	TGCGCCAGCAGCTCGGGACTAGCGGGACACTCTTACTCCTACGAGCAGTACTTC
-	TRBV14	TRBJ2-1	-	CASSLGFGRSSYNEQFF	TGTGCCAGCAGCCTCGGATTTGGAAGAAGCTCCTACAATGAGCAGTTCTTC
-	TRBV5-5	TRBJ1-1	-	CASSGLTGSPEAFF	TGTGCCAGCAGCGGGCTGACAGGTTCCCCCGAAGCTTTCTTT
-	TRBV7-2	TRBJ1-4	-	CASSLWAGPNEKLFF	TGTGCCAGCAGCTTATGGGCGGGTCCTAATGAAAAACTGTTTTTT
TRBD2	TRBV7-9	TRBJ2-5	-	CASSLGLAGEWWETQYF	TGTGCCAGCAGCTTAGGGCTAGCGGGAGAGTGGTGGGAGACCCAGTACTTC
-	TRBV5-5	TRBJ2-1	once	CASSLGGAPYNEQFF	TGTGCCAGCAGCCTGGGCGGAGCCCCCTACAATGAGCAGTTCTTC
TRBD1	TRBV9	TRBJ1-2	-	CASSARQGATGYGYTF	TGTGCCAGCAGCGCACGACAGGGGGCGACGGGCTATGGCTACACCTTC
-	TRBV7-2	TRBJ2-1	once	CASSLVPEPINNEQFF	TGTGCCAGCAGCTTGGTACCCGAACCCATCAACAATGAGCAGTTCTTC
TRBD1	TRBV28	TRBJ2-7	once	CASSEGDRYEQYF	TGTGCCAGCAGTGAAGGGGACAGATACGAGCAGTACTTC
TRBD1	TRBV7-9	TRBJ1-2	once	CASSLGGTEGKYGYTF	TGTGCCAGCAGCTTAGGTGGGACAGAGGGGAAGTATGGCTACACCTTC
-	TRBV9	TRBJ2-2	-	CASSVFSANTGELFF	TGTGCCAGCAGCGTATTCAGCGCGAACACCGGGGAGCTGTTTTTT